This passage covers 25 T cell receptor beta chains from one sample sequenced in a study of blood T cell repertoires in COVID-19. Libraries were prepared by immunoSEQ multiplex PCR; TCRdb keeps only in-frame clonotypes and omits some of them. The table shows some 290,000 clones, with approximately 87% occurring only once. The sample taken for sequencing was peripheral blood. These receptors originate from a woman younger than 45 with COVID-19, enrolled during active disease.

V is TRBV6-5 and J is TRBJ1-1; TRBD1 matches at 7 bases. The CDR3 sequence is 13 residues long. With 6 bases clipped from V and 6 bases from J, the junction kept 7 bases outside the gene matches. Germline CDR1 and CDR2: MNHEY and SVGAGI. This CDR3 is CASSRQGVPEAFF. The CDR3 nucleotides read TGTGCCAGCAGCCGACAGGGAGTGCCTGAAGCTTTCTTT.

This clone has only one observation. This sequence joins TRBV9 and TRBJ2-7, with a weak D call TRBD2 (7 bases). Trimming removed 0 bases at V and 4 bases at J, with 14 bases between. This CDR3 spans 15 amino acids. The V gene's germline CDR1 is SGDLS and CDR2 YYNGEE. CDR3 DNA: TGTGCCAGCAGCGTAGATTCCGGGGGGCCGTACGAGCAGTACTTC. It encodes CASSVDSGGPYEQYF.

The chain joins TRBV5-6 to TRBJ1-5; D not certain. V was pared by 0 bases and J by 6 bases, with 10 bases between. The CDR3 is made up of 14 amino acids. Per the germline V gene, CDR1 is SGHDT and CDR2 is YYEEEE. CDR3 nucleotide sequence: TGTGCCAGCAGCTTGGGCAACAAACGTCAGCCCCAGCATTTT. It translates to CASSLGNKRQPQHF.

The chain links TRBV3-1 (or the pseudogene TRBV3-2) to TRBJ2-3; 9 bases are a match to TRBD2. CDR1 LGHDT and CDR2 YNNKEL come from the germline V gene (reference sequence). With V trimmed by 2 bases and J by 6 bases, 9 bases remained unmatched. This CDR3 comprises 16 residues. The CDR3 DNA sequence: TGTGCCAGCAGCCAAACTTGGCGGGGGGGCCAGGATACGCAGTATTTT. Translating it yields CASSQTWRGGQDTQYF.

The chain couples TRBV19 to TRBJ1-2; D gene unclear. V lost 3 bases, J lost 3 bases, and 5 bases lay in between. CDR1 LNHDA and CDR2 SQIVND come from the germline V gene (reference sequence). CDR3 size: 12 residues. CDR3 loop: CASSIRDYGYTF. The CDR3 DNA follows: TGTGCCAGTAGTATCCGTGACTATGGCTACACCTTC.

A word on this clone: The same CDR3 can be traced to other DNA sequences in this sample. V is TRBV6-5 and J is TRBJ2-1; 8 bases are shared with TRBD2. Germline CDR1 is MNHEY and CDR2 is SVGAGI. This CDR3 is built from 15 residues. V shed 5 bases, J shed 2 bases, and the junction held 5 bases outside the gene matches. DNA of the CDR3: TGTGCCAGCAGTCGCGCGGGGGGCCCCTACAATGAGCAGTTCTTC. Translation gives CASSRAGGPYNEQFF.

This clone was seen only a few times. V usage is TRBV27 and J usage is TRBJ1-2; 9 nucleotides match TRBD1. Germline CDR1 is MNHEY and CDR2 is SMNVEV (reference sequence). The length of the CDR3 is 14 residues. V gave up 6 bases and J gave up 4 bases; unmatched junction bases: 6. The CDR3 DNA reads TGTGCCAGCAGCCGAACGGGACAGGGCTATGGCTACACCTTC. Translated, it gives CASSRTGQGYGYTF.

V is TRBV5-1 and J is TRBJ1-1; possibly TRBD1 for D (5 bases). V was trimmed by 6 bases and J by 0 bases, leaving 9 bases between them. The CDR3 extends over 13 amino acids. From germline, CDR1 is SGHRS and CDR2 YFSETQ. The CDR3 sequence is CASTPDMNTEAFF. In DNA, the CDR3 is TGCGCCAGCACCCCGGACATGAACACTGAAGCTTTCTTT.

The CDR3 reads CASRDTGNTGELFF. In DNA form, the CDR3 reads TGTGCCAGCAGAGACACAGGGAACACCGGGGAGCTGTTTTTT. The chain is built from TRBV7-9 and TRBJ2-2, with TRBD1 as a possible D gene (5 bases). Germline CDR1 and CDR2: SEHNR and FQNEAQ (reference sequence). The CDR3 runs 14 residues. V lost 6 bases and J 1 base, leaving 9 bases between the germline ends.

The chain uses TRBV11-2 and TRBJ2-2; possibly TRBD2 for D (7 bases). CDR3 size: 17 residues. Germline V gene sequence: CDR1 SGHAT, CDR2 FQNNGV. V shed 0 bases and J shed 4 bases, with 15 bases lying between them. The CDR3 coding sequence is TGTGCCAGCAGCTTAGACCCCGAGGGAGGGGGCACCGGGGAGCTGTTTTTT. As protein: CASSLDPEGGGTGELFF.

V and J are TRBV5-4 and TRBJ2-5; TRBD1 aligns across 8 bases. CDR1 and CDR2 (germline): SGHNT, YYREEE (reference sequence). With V trimmed by 2 bases and J by 6 bases, 12 bases remained unmatched. The CDR3 has 16 amino acids. CDR3 sequence: CASSLGSGTGRKTQYF. CDR3 DNA sequence: TGTGCCAGCAGCTTAGGATCCGGGACAGGACGAAAGACCCAGTACTTC.

This sequence joins TRBV15 and TRBJ2-7; D not resolved. Trimming left V 1 base short and J 7 bases short, with 11 bases between. Germline loops: CDR1 LNHNV, CDR2 YYDKDF (reference sequence). The CDR3 loop spans 13 amino acids. CDR3 nucleotides: TGTGCCACCAGCAGAGCCTCGACTGTAGAGCAGTACTTC. Encoded protein: CATSRASTVEQYF.

The chain recombines TRBV14 with TRBJ2-5, with 8 bases aligning to TRBD2. This CDR3 contains 18 residues. Germline V gene data show CDR1 as SGHDN and CDR2 as FVKESK. The V gene end was trimmed by 1 base and the J gene end by 4 bases; junction bases not matched to a gene: 14. The CDR3 DNA reads TGTGCCAGCAGCCAAGTATGGCGGGGGGCCACCAGGAGAGAGACCCAGTACTTC. Its translation: CASSQVWRGATRRETQYF.

Here the CDR3 reads CASSPGDYEQYF. In DNA, the CDR3 is TGTGCCAGCTCTCCAGGGGACTACGAGCAGTACTTC. The chain combines TRBV6-6 with TRBJ2-7, with D possibly matching TRBD1 (6 bases). Trimming cost V 8 bases and J 3 bases, with 11 bases left between them. The germline V gene encodes CDR1 MNHNY and CDR2 SVGAGI (reference sequence). The CDR3 has 12 residues.

The J gene is TRBJ2-1, the V gene TRBV7-9; possible D gene TRBD2, 6 bases. The germline V gene has CDR1 SEHNR and CDR2 FQNEAQ (reference sequence). CDR3 length: 11 amino acids. CDR3 in DNA: TGTGGAATAGCGGAGGGTAATGAGCAGTTCTTC. Translating gives CGIAEGNEQFF.

This clone has just one count. V gene TRBV19 combines with J gene TRBJ1-5; TRBD1 matches at 8 bases. V gave up 6 bases and J gave up 2 bases; unmatched junction bases: 9. Germline loops: CDR1 LNHDA, CDR2 SQIVND (reference sequence). CDR3 length: 16 amino acids. The CDR3 sequence is CASSNRGRWGNQPQHF. The CDR3, as DNA: TGTGCCAGTAGCAACAGGGGGAGATGGGGCAATCAGCCCCAGCATTTT.

This clone appeared a few times. This rearrangement joins TRBV5-6 to TRBJ2-7, with TRBD1 identical over 10 bases. The CDR3 contains 13 residues. With 2 bases clipped from V and 5 bases from J, the junction kept 1 base outside the gene matches. Germline-derived CDR1 and CDR2 are SGHDT and YYEEEE. CDR3 loop: CASSFGTGDEQYF. CDR3 nucleotide sequence: TGTGCCAGCAGCTTCGGGACAGGGGACGAGCAGTACTTC.

As DNA, the CDR3 is TGTGCCAGCGACTCGTCATCGGACTCTAACTATGGCTACACCTTC. Translating gives CASDSSSDSNYGYTF. The chain joins TRBV5-6 to TRBJ1-2, with unresolved D. The CDR3 totals 15 residues. Trimming pared 7 bases from V and 0 bases from J, leaving 16 bases between. Germline CDR1 and CDR2: SGHDT and YYEEEE.

This clone has a handful of counts. The chain carries TRBV2 and TRBJ2-4; 8 bases align to TRBD2. Germline assignment: CDR1 SNHLY and CDR2 FYNNEI. J was trimmed by 14 bases and V by 8 bases; bases with no gene match: 2. This CDR3 is 9 amino acids long. The CDR3 DNA reads as TGTGCCAGCGGGACTAGGAAGTACTTC. Residues: CASGTRKYF.

For this clone: Other DNA sequences in the sample encode the same CDR3. J is TRBJ1-6 and V is TRBV9; TRBD1 agrees at 8 bases. Looked up from germline, CDR1 is SGDLS and CDR2 is YYNGEE. The V and J ends lost 0 bases and 1 base, in that order; junction bases with no gene match: 3. The CDR3 contains 17 residues. This CDR3 reads CASSVGQGRSYNSPLHF. CDR3 sequence (DNA): TGTGCCAGCAGCGTAGGACAGGGGAGGTCCTATAATTCACCCCTCCACTTT.

The chain couples TRBV16 to TRBJ2-7, with TRBD1 as a possible D gene (5 bases). Trimming pared 2 bases from V and 7 bases from J, leaving 12 bases between. This CDR3 is 13 amino acids long. CDR1 is KGHSY, CDR2 FQNENV, per germline. The CDR3 is CASSQKGHGEQYF. CDR3 bases: TGTGCCAGCAGCCAAAAGGGGCATGGAGAGCAGTACTTC.

The V call is TRBV24-1, the J call TRBJ1-2, with 7 bases fitting TRBD1. Germline trimming cut 3 bases from V and 5 bases from J; bases unmatched to any gene: 8. Germline V gene sequence: CDR1 KGHDR, CDR2 SFDVKD. The CDR3 length is 15 residues. CDR3 protein: CATSDTRTGFYGYTF. The DNA of the CDR3 is TGTGCCACCAGTGATACCCGGACAGGCTTTTATGGCTACACCTTC.

The chain carries TRBV7-9 and TRBJ1-1; D unresolved. The length of the CDR3 is 14 residues. Germline CDR1 reads SEHNR; CDR2 reads FQNEAQ (reference sequence). Trimming pared 1 base from V and 0 bases from J, leaving 6 bases between. The CDR3 DNA is TGTGCCAGCAGCTTAGGAGATTTGAACACTGAAGCTTTCTTT. This codes for CASSLGDLNTEAFF.

The chain employs TRBV28 and TRBJ1-2; D is perhaps TRBD1 (6 bases). The CDR3 is made up of 14 amino acids. Trimming took 6 bases from V and 2 from J, leaving 13 bases between them. CDR1 is MDHEN, CDR2 SYDVKM, per germline. The CDR3 loop reads CASSPTGQNYGYTF. In DNA, the CDR3 is TGTGCCAGCAGCCCCACAGGACAGAACTATGGCTACACCTTC.

V gene TRBV7-9 combines with J gene TRBJ2-7, with a possible D match to TRBD1 (6 bases). V lost 5 bases to trimming and J lost 5 bases, with 16 bases between them. The CDR3 is 14 residues long. CDR1 is SEHNR, CDR2 FQNEAQ, per germline (reference sequence). CDR3: CASSARDTPHEQYF. As DNA, the CDR3 is TGTGCCAGCAGCGCCCGGGACACCCCCCACGAGCAGTACTTC.